A single sample is the source of the 19 T cell receptor beta chains below, sequenced in a study of T cell repertoires in cytomegalovirus infection. TCRdb ran MiXCR on the reads and lists one entry per CDR3 protein. Of 640,000 or so distinct CDR3 sequences in the sample, 33% were seen once. For these TCRs, the target antigens are not known. Specimen: cultured PBMCs, collected from culture after CMV antigen stimulation. The receptors originated from a human donor in good health (CMV status not recorded). Some clones in this sample may be carry-over from other donors' samples.

The gene calls are TRBV9 and TRBJ2-3; tentatively, D is TRBD2 (6 bases). Trimming left V 0 bases short and J 4 bases short, with 9 bases between. Germline CDR1 is SGDLS and CDR2 is YYNGEE. The CDR3 covers 14 residues. The CDR3 DNA reads as TGTGCCAGCAGCGTAGTGGGGGGAGCAGATACGCAGTATTTT. Protein product: CASSVVGGADTQYF.

This clonotype was observed a handful of times. The genes are TRBV19 and TRBJ2-5; the match to TRBD1 covers 8 bases. In germline, CDR1 is LNHDA, CDR2 SQIVND (reference sequence). The CDR3 runs 14 residues. The J segment lost 5 bases and the V segment lost 3 bases, leaving 5 bases of the junction unmatched. The chain's CDR3 is CASSMTGARETQYF. The CDR3 nucleotides read TGTGCCAGTAGTATGACAGGGGCGAGGGAGACCCAGTACTTC.

V usage is TRBV5-1 and J usage is TRBJ2-5; 7 bases match TRBD2. V was pared by 0 bases and J by 4 bases, with 6 bases of the junction left unmatched. The germline V gene has CDR1 SGHRS and CDR2 YFSETQ. The CDR3 has 15 amino acids. CDR3 amino acids: CASSLDAWGGETQYF. The CDR3 bases are TGCGCCAGCAGCTTGGACGCCTGGGGGGGAGAGACCCAGTACTTC.

This clonotype was counted many times. The chain employs TRBV7-9 and TRBJ1-1; D ambiguous. The CDR3 is 14 amino acids. The V end lost 6 bases, the J end lost 0 bases, and 11 bases lay between the germline ends. The germline CDR1 and CDR2 sequences are SEHNR and FQNEAQ (reference sequence). CDR3 loop: CASSLLGVNTEAFF. CDR3 nucleotide sequence: TGTGCCAGCAGTTTATTGGGTGTGAACACTGAAGCTTTCTTT.

This clonotype was counted ten times or more. This chain connects TRBV7-9 to TRBJ2-7; D remains unclear. Per the germline V gene, CDR1 is SEHNR and CDR2 is FQNEAQ (reference sequence). The CDR3 length is 11 residues. V shed 5 bases and J shed 6 bases, with 8 bases lying between them. CDR3 region: CASSIGLEQYF. The DNA of the CDR3 is TGTGCCAGCAGCATCGGGCTCGAGCAGTACTTC. Looking up the rest from reference TRBV7-9 and TRBJ2-7 gives the full variable domain: DTGVSQNPRHKITKRGQNVTFRCDPISEHNRLYWYRQTLGQGPEFLTYFQNEAQLEKSRLLSDRFSAERPKGSFSTLEIQRTEQGDSAMYLCASSIGLEQYFGPGTRLTVT.

The chain has TRBV7-9 and TRBJ2-5, with a weak D call TRBD2 (6 bases). This CDR3 contains 14 residues. In germline, CDR1 is SEHNR, CDR2 FQNEAQ (reference sequence). The V and J ends lost 5 bases and 5 bases respectively, with 15 bases between them. The CDR3 here is CASSTGTPRETQYF. The CDR3 DNA reads as TGTGCCAGCAGCACTGGGACTCCCAGGGAGACCCAGTACTTC.

The table lists this clonotype with a few counts. The gene calls are TRBV6-2 or TRBV6-3 and TRBJ2-7, with D possibly TRBD1 on 6 matching bases. CDR1 and CDR2 from the germline V gene are MNHEY and SVGEGT. CDR3 length: 15 residues. V lost 7 bases to trimming and J lost 3 bases, with 19 bases between them. The CDR3: CASTSGTGTFYEQYF. The CDR3 DNA reads as TGTGCCAGCACATCGGGTACAGGGACGTTCTACGAGCAGTACTTC.

This clonotype was detected a few times. This chain uses TRBV12-3 or TRBV12-4 with TRBJ1-2; no clear D. CDR3 length: 15 residues. Trimming removed 4 bases at V and 5 bases at J, with 17 bases between. Here the CDR3 reads CASSYSPSPSYGYTF. The CDR3 nucleotides read TGTGCCAGCAGTTATTCCCCCTCCCCCTCATATGGCTACACCTTC.

The CDR3, as DNA: TGTGCCAGTAGTATCTCCCCCCCGCTTAGCGGGACTGCAAAAACAGATACGCAGTATTTT. Translated, it gives CASSISPPLSGTAKTDTQYF. V is TRBV19 and J is TRBJ2-3; 8 bases line up with TRBD2. The CDR3 runs 20 residues. V was pared by 3 bases and J by 3 bases, with 20 bases of the junction left unmatched. From germline, CDR1 is LNHDA and CDR2 SQIVND (reference sequence).

This clonotype was observed a handful of times. This chain links TRBV11-2 with TRBJ1-2, with TRBD1 matching over 8 bases. Germline CDR1 SGHAT, CDR2 FQNNGV. The CDR3 spans 15 residues. V was pared by 4 bases and J by 4 bases, with 8 bases of the junction left unmatched. This CDR3 reads CASSSTGTGLYGYTF. The CDR3 DNA reads TGTGCCAGCAGCTCTACCGGGACAGGCCTCTATGGCTACACCTTC.

The chain carries TRBV7-2 and TRBJ2-7, with 9 nucleotides matching TRBD1. J was trimmed by 0 bases and V by 3 bases; bases with no gene match: 9. The CDR3 has 17 amino acids. Looked up from germline, CDR1 is SGHTA and CDR2 is FQGNSA. CDR3 DNA sequence: TGTGCCAGCAGCTTCCCCGGGACAGGGACGAGCTCCTACGAGCAGTACTTC. It translates to CASSFPGTGTSSYEQYF.

J is TRBJ2-1 and V is TRBV7-9; D ambiguous. The CDR3 has 11 residues. V gave up 10 bases and J gave up 6 bases, with 10 bases separating them. CDR1 is SEHNR, CDR2 FQNEAQ, per germline (reference sequence). The CDR3 DNA follows: TGTGCCATTTCGTTCCTCAATGAGCAGTTCTTC. Amino acid sequence: CAISFLNEQFF.

This clonotype was detected once. The chain links TRBV2 to TRBJ2-4; D may be TRBD1 or TRBD2 (6 bases each). The V end was cut by 7 bases, the J end by 1 base, with 17 bases between. The CDR3 length is 16 residues. Germline V CDR1 and CDR2: SNHLY, FYNNEI. CDR3 DNA sequence: TGTGCCAGCAATTCCGGGGGCGGCTCGGCCAAAAACATTCAGTACTTC. Its translation: CASNSGGGSAKNIQYF.

In this sample, this clonotype turned up a few times. The rearrangement joins TRBV10-3 to TRBJ1-2; D is unresolved. The ends were cut back, 0 bases at V and 6 bases at J, with 8 bases in the middle. Germline CDR1 reads ENHRY; CDR2 reads SYGVKD. This CDR3 has 13 residues. The CDR3 loop reads CAISESGQDGYTF. DNA for the CDR3: TGTGCCATCAGTGAGTCAGGGCAAGATGGCTACACCTTC.

This sequence joins TRBV12-3 or TRBV12-4 and TRBJ2-7; D perhaps matches TRBD2 (6 bases). The ends were cut back, 10 bases at V and 0 bases at J, with 10 bases in the middle. The CDR3 extends over 12 amino acids. CDR3 sequence reads: CATGGSSYEQYF. DNA for the CDR3: TGTGCCACCGGGGGAAGCTCCTACGAGCAGTACTTC.

This clonotype has more than one count but fewer than ten. The chain recombines TRBV19 with TRBJ2-1; 7 nucleotides agree with TRBD2. The CDR3 is 14 amino acids. Per germline, CDR1 LNHDA and CDR2 SQIVND (reference sequence). With 5 bases clipped from V and 7 bases from J, the junction kept 8 bases outside the gene matches. The CDR3 loop reads CASSARGGSNEQFF. CDR3 in DNA: TGTGCCAGTAGTGCCCGGGGAGGGAGTAATGAGCAGTTCTTC.

J is TRBJ2-7 and V is TRBV12-3 or TRBV12-4, with TRBD1 matching over 7 bases. This CDR3 is built from 14 residues. V was clipped by 6 bases and J by 1 base; unmatched bases: 6. This chain's CDR3 is CASRAAGGSYEQYF. DNA of the CDR3: TGTGCCAGCAGAGCGGCAGGGGGTTCCTACGAGCAGTACTTC.

The chain uses TRBV12-3 or TRBV12-4 and TRBJ1-2; tentatively, D is TRBD1 (6 bases). CDR3 length: 12 residues. Trimming took off 3 bases at V and 8 bases at J, with 10 bases between the two ends. The CDR3 protein is CASSFGTHGYTF. In nucleotides, the CDR3 is TGTGCCAGCAGTTTTGGGACACACGGCTACACCTTC.

This clonotype was counted a single time. The chain joins TRBV12-3 or TRBV12-4 to TRBJ1-5; D is undetermined. The CDR3 covers 13 residues. Trimming shortened V by 7 bases and J by 4 bases, and 11 bases separated the two germline ends. CDR3 DNA: TGTGCCAGCACATCGTCGGGGAATCAGCCCCAGCATTTT. Its translation: CASTSSGNQPQHF.